Below are 26 T cell receptor beta chains sequenced from a single sample in a study of response to subunit inactivated influenza vaccine. TCRdb passed the RT-PCR reads through MiXCR, listing each CDR3 protein once. The data hold almost 250,000 distinct CDR3 sequences, with 10% to 15% observed a single time. The source was non-naive T cells sorted from PBMCs, collected about 14 days before vaccination. These receptor sequences come from a man in his forties or fifties who received an inactivated influenza vaccine.

This clonotype occurred a few times. Compared with germline, one end of the junction differs, possibly owing to a read error. The chain couples TRBV12-3 or TRBV12-4 to TRBJ1-4; no clear D gene. The CDR3 covers 12 residues. The CDR3 protein is CASSNQAGVQVF. The CDR3 DNA reads TGTGCCAGCAGCAACCAAGCGGGAGTTCAGGTTTTT.

The DNA for the CDR3 is TGTGCCAGCAGCCAAGACCGAAACTCAAGGGGACAGAAGCAGTACTTC. It translates to CASSQDRNSRGQKQYF. The chain couples TRBV14 to TRBJ2-7, with 7 bases aligning to TRBD1. The CDR3 sequence is 16 residues long. The germline CDR1 and CDR2 sequences are SGHDN and FVKESK. The V and J ends lost 0 bases and 8 bases, in that order; junction bases with no gene match: 13.

The J gene is TRBJ2-7, the V gene TRBV10-3; 11 bases align to TRBD1. Germline V gene data show CDR1 as ENHRY and CDR2 as SYGVKD. There are 17 residues in the CDR3. Unmatched junction bases numbered 7, after V lost 3 bases and J lost 0 bases. The CDR3 spells CAISDPRGQGDSYEQYF. CDR3 DNA sequence: TGTGCCATCAGTGACCCGCGGGGACAGGGGGACTCCTACGAGCAGTACTTC.

This clonotype was counted many times. The CDR3 nucleotides read TGCGCCAGCAGTTATCAGGGGAGCGAAGGGGAGCTGTTTTTT. Translated, it gives CASSYQGSEGELFF. The V call is TRBV5-1, the J call TRBJ2-2, with D perhaps TRBD1 (6 bases). CDR3 length: 14 residues. V was trimmed by 5 bases and J by 8 bases, leaving 16 bases between them. The germline V gene encodes CDR1 SGHRS and CDR2 YFSETQ. Full variable domain (rest looked up from reference TRBV5-1 and TRBJ2-2): KAGVTQTPRYLIKTRGQQVTLSCSPISGHRSVSWYQQTPGQGLQFLFEYFSETQRNKGNFPGRFSGRQFSNSRSEMNVSTLELGDSALYLCASSYQGSEGELFFGEGSRLTVL.

To note about this clonotype: A read error may account for a junction end that differs from germline. The genes are TRBV11-2 and TRBJ2-7, with 7 bases that match TRBD1. This CDR3 spans 15 amino acids. The germline V gene encodes CDR1 SGHAT and CDR2 FQNNGV. CDR3 amino acids: CASSLEWQGVNEQYF. The CDR3 region has the DNA TGTGCCAGCAGCCTAGAGTGGCAGGGGGTCAACGAGCAGTACTTC.

A note on this clonotype: At one of its ends the junction is not consistent with the germline gene, which may arise from a read error. This chain uses TRBV14 with TRBJ2-7; perhaps TRBD2 as D (5 bases). CDR1 is SGHDN, CDR2 FVKESK, per germline. This CDR3 is built from 13 residues. In nucleotides, the CDR3 is TGTGCCAGCAGCCAAGAGGCGAGAGGGTCCGAACACTTC. Its protein is CASSQEARGSEHF.

This clonotype turned up a few times. V is TRBV5-8 and J is TRBJ2-5, with 8 positions matching TRBD1. Germline V gene lookup returns CDR1 SGHTS and CDR2 YDEGEE. This CDR3 contains 15 residues. The V segment lost 2 bases and the J segment 2 bases; nucleotides outside the gene matches: 5. The CDR3 reads CASSFGDRRQETQYF. DNA of the CDR3: TGTGCCAGCAGCTTCGGGGACAGGCGACAAGAGACCCAGTACTTC.

This clonotype has only a few counts. V usage is TRBV2 and J usage is TRBJ2-3; perhaps TRBD2 as D (6 bases). Germline CDR1 and CDR2: SNHLY and FYNNEI. The CDR3 totals 14 residues. The V and J ends lost 7 bases and 3 bases respectively, with 14 bases between them. The CDR3 here is CASKGPTSTDTQYF. As DNA, the CDR3 is TGTGCCAGCAAGGGGCCGACTAGTACAGATACGCAGTATTTT.

There are many counts of this clonotype. V is TRBV3-1 and J is TRBJ2-3, with D unresolved. Germline CDR1 reads LGHDT; CDR2 reads YNNKEL (reference sequence). The V and J ends lost 1 base and 4 bases respectively, with 9 bases between them. The length of the CDR3 is 14 residues. CDR3 in amino acids: CASSQGSRSDTQYF. The CDR3 region has the DNA TGTGCCAGCAGCCAAGGATCGAGGTCAGATACGCAGTATTTT.

This clonotype was found many times. The rearrangement links TRBV4-3 to TRBJ1-4; 10 nucleotides match TRBD1. V lost 2 bases to trimming and J lost 5 bases; unmatched junction nucleotides: 11. Germline values: CDR1 LGHNA, CDR2 YSLEER. The CDR3 covers 18 residues. DNA for the CDR3: TGCGCCAGCAGCCAAACGCCTGGGTGGACAGGGGGAAATGAAAAACTGTTTTTT. This codes for CASSQTPGWTGGNEKLFF.

This chain links TRBV12-3 or TRBV12-4 with TRBJ1-2; 9 bases agree with TRBD1. V shed 6 bases, J shed 2 bases, and the junction held 7 bases outside the gene matches. This CDR3 contains 15 residues. The CDR3 coding sequence is TGTGCCAGCAGACCGACAGGGGGAGGGAACTATGGCTACACCTTC. Protein sequence: CASRPTGGGNYGYTF.

The chain uses TRBV20-1 and TRBJ1-2; D may be TRBD1 (5 bases). Trimming stripped 6 bases from V and 6 bases from J, with 14 bases between. This CDR3 contains 12 residues. The germline V gene has CDR1 DFQATT and CDR2 SNEGSKA (reference sequence). CDR3 bases: TGCAGTGCCAGGGAGGGTTCCCATGGCTACACCTTC. Protein product: CSAREGSHGYTF.

This clonotype was observed a few times. The chain has TRBV6-1 and TRBJ2-5; TRBD2 matches at 9 bases. Per germline, CDR1 MNHNS and CDR2 SASEGT. The CDR3 length is 14 residues. After removal of 6 bases from V and 3 bases from J, the junction contained 5 bases not matched to a gene. The CDR3 bases are TGTGCCAGCAGCAGACTAGCGGCTAAAGAGACCCAGTACTTC. The encoded protein is CASSRLAAKETQYF.

This sequence joins TRBV7-6 and TRBJ2-1, with 10 bases matching TRBD2. CDR1 is SGHVS and CDR2 is FNYEAQ in the germline V gene. The CDR3 totals 13 residues. With V trimmed by 4 bases and J by 10 bases, 4 bases remained unmatched. This chain's CDR3 is CASSSPTSGEQFF. The CDR3 DNA follows: TGTGCCAGCAGCTCCCCGACTAGCGGGGAGCAGTTCTTC.

Many counts were recorded for this clonotype. This chain links TRBV2 with TRBJ1-1, with 8 bases that match TRBD1. The CDR3 loop spans 16 amino acids. Trimming at V came to 7 bases and at J to 2 bases, leaving 12 bases not matched to a gene. CDR1 is SNHLY, CDR2 FYNNEI, per germline. CDR3 sequence reads: CASTPRQGQANTEAFF. CDR3 DNA: TGTGCCAGCACCCCCCGGCAGGGACAGGCAAACACTGAAGCTTTCTTT.

This clonotype came up a few times. The CDR3 sequence is CASSGSGRAFYEQYF. In nucleotides, the CDR3 is TGTGCCAGCAGCGGTAGCGGGAGGGCCTTCTACGAGCAGTACTTC. The V and J genes are TRBV5-6 and TRBJ2-7; the match to TRBD2 covers 11 bases. Germline CDR1 SGHDT, CDR2 YYEEEE. The CDR3 sequence is 15 residues long. V was clipped by 4 bases and J by 3 bases; unmatched bases: 6.

This chain links TRBV7-6 with TRBJ2-2; 10 positions match TRBD2. CDR3 length: 17 amino acids. Looked up from germline, CDR1 is SGHVS and CDR2 is FNYEAQ. V was pared by 5 bases and J by 0 bases, with 6 bases of the junction left unmatched. CDR3 coding DNA: TGTGCCAGCAGCCCTATAGCGGGGGGCACGAACACCGGGGAGCTGTTTTTT. Protein: CASSPIAGGTNTGELFF.

The table lists this clonotype with many counts. V is TRBV5-1 and J is TRBJ1-3; 7 nucleotides match TRBD1. Germline V gene sequence: CDR1 SGHRS, CDR2 YFSETQ. J was trimmed by 0 bases and V by 4 bases; bases with no gene match: 4. The CDR3 contains 15 residues. The CDR3 reads CASSSGTDSGNTIYF. The CDR3 nucleotides are TGCGCCAGCAGCAGTGGGACAGACTCTGGAAACACCATATATTTT.

At least ten counts were recorded for this clonotype. This chain uses TRBV12-3 or TRBV12-4 with TRBJ1-2, with a weak D call TRBD1 (5 bases). CDR3 size: 16 residues. The ends were cut back, 5 bases at V and 1 base at J, with 17 bases in the middle. Here the CDR3 reads CASSHSTGGFNYGYTF. Here the CDR3 DNA reads TGTGCCAGCAGTCACTCAACGGGGGGGTTTAACTATGGCTACACCTTC.

This clonotype was picked up a small number of times. V usage is TRBV12-3 or TRBV12-4 and J usage is TRBJ2-2, with 13 bases that match TRBD2. The CDR3 runs 16 residues. The J segment lost 7 bases and the V segment lost 7 bases, leaving 9 bases of the junction unmatched. The CDR3 region is CASTITSGRAFGELFF. Written as DNA, the CDR3 is TGTGCCAGCACCATTACTAGCGGGAGGGCCTTCGGGGAGCTGTTTTTT.

V usage is TRBV7-2 and J usage is TRBJ2-1; D ambiguous. V was cut by 6 bases and J by 5 bases, with 11 bases left in between. This CDR3 has 13 residues. Germline V gene data show CDR1 as SGHTA and CDR2 as FQGNSA. CDR3 in amino acids: CASSVGSHNEQFF. The CDR3 region has the DNA TGTGCCAGCAGTGTTGGCAGCCACAATGAGCAGTTCTTC.

DNA for the CDR3: TGTGCCAGCTCAGTTGAAAGGGGCACTGAGCAGTTCTTC. Translation: CASSVERGTEQFF. The chain is built from TRBV18 and TRBJ2-1; TRBD1 might be the D (5 bases). Germline assignment: CDR1 KGHSH and CDR2 LQKENI. V was trimmed by 5 bases and J by 9 bases, leaving 14 bases between them. The CDR3 length is 13 residues.

V usage is TRBV6-1 and J usage is TRBJ1-1; 7 bases align to TRBD1. Germline V gene lookup returns CDR1 MNHNS and CDR2 SASEGT. With V trimmed by 6 bases and J by 6 bases, 16 bases remained unmatched. The CDR3 is made up of 16 amino acids. DNA of the CDR3: TGTGCCAGCAGAGGAGGAGGGGGCGCGGCCCGGGCTGAAGCTTTCTTT. Translating gives CASRGGGGAARAEAFF.

This clonotype was counted at least ten times. V usage is TRBV29-1 and J usage is TRBJ1-6; D uncertain. The CDR3 covers 16 residues. Germline CDR1 and CDR2: SQVTM and ANQGSEA. Trimming shortened V by 7 bases and J by 0 bases, and 16 bases separated the two germline ends. The CDR3, as DNA: TGCAGCGACGGGGATGGACCCACCTCCTATAATTCACCCCTCCACTTT. It is translated as CSDGDGPTSYNSPLHF.

The chain recombines TRBV18 with TRBJ2-1; the D gene is possibly TRBD2 (5 bases). The CDR3 spans 13 residues. V was shortened by 2 bases and J by 9 bases, with 11 bases between the two germline ends. CDR1 KGHSH and CDR2 LQKENI come from the germline V gene. The CDR3 nucleotides are TGTGCCAGCTCACCATGGGCAGCGGTTGAGCAGTTCTTC. Translating it yields CASSPWAAVEQFF.

The chain employs TRBV4-3 and TRBJ2-2; possibly TRBD1 for D (6 bases). The CDR3 contains 17 residues. The ends were cut back, 0 bases at V and 0 bases at J, with 11 bases in the middle. Looked up from germline, CDR1 is LGHNA and CDR2 is YSLEER. CDR3 DNA sequence: TGCGCCAGCAGCCAAGAACCCGGACAGACGAACACCGGGGAGCTGTTTTTT. It is translated as CASSQEPGQTNTGELFF.